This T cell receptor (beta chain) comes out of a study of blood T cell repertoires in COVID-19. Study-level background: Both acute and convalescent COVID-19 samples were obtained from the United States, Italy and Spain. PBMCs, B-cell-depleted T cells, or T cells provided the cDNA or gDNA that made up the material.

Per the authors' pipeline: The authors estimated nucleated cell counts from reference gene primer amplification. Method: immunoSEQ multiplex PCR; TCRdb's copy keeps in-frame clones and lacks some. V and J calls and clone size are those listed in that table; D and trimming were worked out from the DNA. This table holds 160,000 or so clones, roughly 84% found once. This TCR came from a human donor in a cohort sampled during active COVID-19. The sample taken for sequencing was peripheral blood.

The CDR3 bases are TGTGCCAGCAGTTACTGGTCTAGCGGGAGCAACGAGCAGTACTTC. Translation: CASSYWSSGSNEQYF. V is TRBV6-5 and J is TRBJ2-7; 10 bases map to TRBD2. This CDR3 spans 15 amino acids. Germline values: CDR1 MNHEY, CDR2 SVGAGI. The J segment lost 5 bases and the V segment lost 1 base, leaving 5 bases of the junction unmatched.